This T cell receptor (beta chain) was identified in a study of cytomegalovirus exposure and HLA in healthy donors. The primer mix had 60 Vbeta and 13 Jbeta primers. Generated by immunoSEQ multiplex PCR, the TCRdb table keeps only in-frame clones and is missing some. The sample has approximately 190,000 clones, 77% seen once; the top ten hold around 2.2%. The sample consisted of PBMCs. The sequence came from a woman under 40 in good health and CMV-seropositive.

CDR3 in amino acids: CASSWSTGNSPLHF. In DNA form, the CDR3 reads TGTGCCAGCAGCTGGTCGACAGGGAATTCACCCCTCCACTTT. This chain connects TRBV11-2 to TRBJ1-6, with 7 bases that match TRBD1. The CDR3 runs to 14 residues. Trimming at V came to 4 bases and at J to 7 bases, leaving 4 bases not matched to a gene. Looked up from germline, CDR1 is SGHAT and CDR2 is FQNNGV.